This T cell receptor (beta chain) emerged from a study of radiotherapy plus CTLA-4 blockade in lung cancer. As for the study in general: An objective response was seen in around a sixth of patients, and disease control in 30% to 35%.

TCRdb's table, derived via immunoSEQ multiplex PCR, lists solely in-frame clones and lacks some. The table lists under 90,000 clones, about 78% of them singletons, with over 12% in the top ten. Focal radiation was given together with CTLA-4 blockade (ipilimumab) to patients with chemo-refractory metastatic non-small-cell lung cancer. This CDR3 comprises 16 residues. Germline lookup yields CDR1 SGHVS and CDR2 FQNEAQ. Study observations and caveats: Radiotherapy with ipilimumab was followed by blood expansion of tumor-derived clones.

With regard to this clone: Its antigen is currently unknown. Sequence at one end of the junction differs from germline and may be a read error. The identical CDR3 is also encoded by other nucleotide sequences in the sample.

Specimen: peripheral blood, collected from a patient treated with radiotherapy plus ipilimumab. The receptor's source is a human donor with non-small cell lung cancer that progressed on radiotherapy plus ipilimumab. The genes are TRBV7-8 and TRBJ2-6; D may match TRBD1 or TRBD2 (5 bases each). The CDR3 loop reads CASSLLGGSGANVLTF. CDR3 sequence (DNA): TGCGCCAGCAGCTTACTTGGGGGCTCTGGGGCCAACGTCCTGACTTTC.